This TCR beta chain was identified in a study of blood T cell repertoires in COVID-19. Sequencing used immunoSEQ multiplex PCR; TCRdb keeps in-frame clones, though not all of them. This sample has over 110,000 clones, with 87% found just once. With 3 bases clipped from V and 9 bases from J, the junction kept 10 bases outside the gene matches. CDR3 length: 16 residues. Germline V gene sequence: CDR1 MDHEN, CDR2 SYDVKM. Sequences were obtained from PBMCs or T cells enriched from blood (not recorded which). The chain recombines TRBV28 with TRBJ1-6; 8 positions agree with TRBD1. This TCR was recovered from a man aged 55 to 69 who had recovered from COVID-19. The CDR3: CASSFLQGAMGSPLHF. The CDR3 nucleotides are TGTGCCAGCAGTTTTTTGCAGGGGGCGATGGGTTCACCCCTCCACTTT.